The rows below give T cell receptor beta chains drawn from one sample of a study of neoadjuvant anti-PD-1 for oral cavity cancer. The assay was immunoSEQ multiplex PCR, and TCRdb's table has in-frame clones only and misses some. The sample lists over 13,000 clones; roughly 73% were seen once. The source was PBMCs, collected after nivolumab (anti-PD-1) treatment. Source of these receptors: a person aged 40 to 85 with oral cavity squamous cell carcinoma. The CDR3 runs from the conserved cysteine through the conserved F or W. D genes are given only for firm matches. Expanded clones get a size class; other rows say once, few or many, or leave the size out.

d_gene: TRBD1; abundance: NA; v_gene: TRBV5-6; j_gene: TRBJ1-5; CDR3nt: TGTGCCAGCAGCGGAGGGACAGGGGGCGCAGGTGGCAATCAGCCCCAGCATTTT; CDR3aa: CASSGGTGGAGGNQPQHF
d_gene: NA; abundance: few; v_gene: TRBV19; j_gene: TRBJ1-1; CDR3nt: TGTGCCAGTAGTATCCGGGGGAACACTGAAGCTTTCTTT; CDR3aa: CASSIRGNTEAFF
d_gene: NA; abundance: NA; v_gene: TRBV29-1; j_gene: TRBJ2-3; CDR3nt: TGCAGCTCGAGGGGCGGGCTCACAGATACGCAGTATTTT; CDR3aa: CSSRGGLTDTQYF
d_gene: TRBD2; abundance: NA; v_gene: TRBV7-8; j_gene: TRBJ2-7; CDR3nt: TGTGCCAGCAGCTTGAGTAGCGGGAGTTACGAGCAGTACTTC; CDR3aa: CASSLSSGSYEQYF
d_gene: NA; abundance: NA; v_gene: TRBV6-5; j_gene: TRBJ2-7; CDR3nt: TGTGCCAGCATGGGGCCAGGGAACTCCTACGAGCAGTACTTC; CDR3aa: CASMGPGNSYEQYF
d_gene: NA; abundance: NA; v_gene: TRBV11-3; j_gene: TRBJ2-5; CDR3nt: TGTGCCAGCAGCCCGGACGGATACCAAGAGACCCAGTACTTC; CDR3aa: CASSPDGYQETQYF
d_gene: TRBD2; abundance: NA; v_gene: TRBV9; j_gene: TRBJ2-2; CDR3nt: TGTGCCAGCAGCGACGTAAGCGGGACGACCGGGGAGCTGTTTTTT; CDR3aa: CASSDVSGTTGELFF
d_gene: NA; abundance: NA; v_gene: TRBV10-1; j_gene: TRBJ1-1; CDR3nt: TGCGCCAGCAGTGCCGACGGATGGGACACTGAAGCTTTCTTT; CDR3aa: CASSADGWDTEAFF
d_gene: NA; abundance: NA; v_gene: TRBV5-4; j_gene: TRBJ2-7; CDR3nt: TGTGCCAGCAGCTTGGGCCTCCGCGACGAGCAGTACTTC; CDR3aa: CASSLGLRDEQYF
d_gene: TRBD1; abundance: NA; v_gene: TRBV5-4; j_gene: TRBJ2-5; CDR3nt: TGTGCCAGCAGCCCGACAGGGGGAAATCAAGAGACCCAGTACTTC; CDR3aa: CASSPTGGNQETQYF
d_gene: NA; abundance: NA; v_gene: TRBV6-6; j_gene: TRBJ2-1; CDR3nt: TGTGCCAGCAGTTATTTAGGGGCCAATGAGCAGTTCTTC; CDR3aa: CASSYLGANEQFF
d_gene: NA; abundance: NA; v_gene: TRBV2; j_gene: TRBJ1-1; CDR3nt: TGTGCCGGCAGTGAGAATAGGCTTTCGAACACTGAAGCTTTCTTT; CDR3aa: CAGSENRLSNTEAFF
d_gene: NA; abundance: NA; v_gene: TRBV9; j_gene: TRBJ1-3; CDR3nt: TGTGCCAGCAGCGTAGGGGGTAACTCTGGAAACACCATATATTTT; CDR3aa: CASSVGGNSGNTIYF
d_gene: NA; abundance: NA; v_gene: TRBV7-6; j_gene: TRBJ2-2; CDR3nt: TGTGCCAGCAGCTCCACTGGGAACACCGGGGAGCTGTTTTTT; CDR3aa: CASSSTGNTGELFF
d_gene: NA; abundance: NA; v_gene: TRBV7-9; j_gene: TRBJ2-7; CDR3nt: TGTGCCAGCAGCAGGGACAACTCCTACGAGCAGTACTTC; CDR3aa: CASSRDNSYEQYF
d_gene: TRBD1; abundance: NA; v_gene: TRBV12-5; j_gene: TRBJ2-7; CDR3nt: TGTGCTAGTGGTTTGGTACGACAGGGGGCCTACGAGCAGTACTTC; CDR3aa: CASGLVRQGAYEQYF
d_gene: TRBD1; abundance: once; v_gene: TRBV27; j_gene: TRBJ1-5; CDR3nt: TGTGCCAGCAGTTTAGGGACAGCCACTCAGCCCCAGCATTTT; CDR3aa: CASSLGTATQPQHF
d_gene: NA; abundance: NA; v_gene: TRBV6-1; j_gene: TRBJ1-1; CDR3nt: TGTGCCAGCGGTTTAGCGTATCGGGACACTGAAGCTTTCTTT; CDR3aa: CASGLAYRDTEAFF
d_gene: NA; abundance: NA; v_gene: TRBV20-1; j_gene: TRBJ2-1; CDR3nt: TGCAGTGCTAGGTCACGGAATGAGCAGTTCTTC; CDR3aa: CSARSRNEQFF
d_gene: TRBD2; abundance: NA; v_gene: TRBV19; j_gene: TRBJ2-7; CDR3nt: TGTGCCAGTAGTATAAATAGCGGGAGCTACGAGCAGTACTTC; CDR3aa: CASSINSGSYEQYF
d_gene: NA; abundance: NA; v_gene: TRBV25-1; j_gene: TRBJ2-2; CDR3nt: TGTGCCAGCAGGAACACCGGGGAGCTGTTTTTT; CDR3aa: CASRNTGELFF
d_gene: NA; abundance: few; v_gene: TRBV5-1; j_gene: TRBJ2-2; CDR3nt: TGCGCCAGCAGCTTGCCACTCTACACCGGGGAGCTGTTTTTT; CDR3aa: CASSLPLYTGELFF
d_gene: NA; abundance: NA; v_gene: TRBV9; j_gene: TRBJ2-7; CDR3nt: TGTGCCAGCAGCGCAGGGGACTCATTTGGGGACGAGCAGTACTTC; CDR3aa: CASSAGDSFGDEQYF
d_gene: TRBD2; abundance: NA; v_gene: TRBV5-1; j_gene: TRBJ2-7; CDR3nt: TGCGCCAGCAGCTTGGACACTAGCGGTTCCTACGAGCAGTACTTC; CDR3aa: CASSLDTSGSYEQYF
d_gene: TRBD2; abundance: NA; v_gene: TRBV5-1; j_gene: TRBJ2-7; CDR3nt: TGCGCCAGCAGGAGGACTAGCGGAAACTACGGCAACGAGCAGTACTTC; CDR3aa: CASRRTSGNYGNEQYF
d_gene: NA; abundance: NA; v_gene: TRBV19; j_gene: TRBJ2-7; CDR3nt: TGTGCCAGTAGTATACTAACAGGCTACGAGCAGTACTTC; CDR3aa: CASSILTGYEQYF
d_gene: TRBD1; abundance: NA; v_gene: TRBV19; j_gene: TRBJ1-1; CDR3nt: TGTGCCAGTAGTCGGGACAGGTACGATGAAGCTTTCTTT; CDR3aa: CASSRDRYDEAFF
d_gene: TRBD1; abundance: NA; v_gene: TRBV19; j_gene: TRBJ2-3; CDR3nt: TGTGCCAGTAGTAGCCTCGGACAGGGCACAGATACGCAGTATTTT; CDR3aa: CASSSLGQGTDTQYF
d_gene: NA; abundance: NA; v_gene: TRBV6-5; j_gene: TRBJ2-4; CDR3nt: TGTGCCAGCACCTCAAACAGTGGGAACAAAAACATTCAGTACTTC; CDR3aa: CASTSNSGNKNIQYF
d_gene: NA; abundance: few; v_gene: TRBV18; j_gene: TRBJ1-2; CDR3nt: TGTGCCAGCTCACCACCGGATCCAAACTATGGCTACACCTTC; CDR3aa: CASSPPDPNYGYTF
d_gene: NA; abundance: NA; v_gene: TRBV6-1; j_gene: TRBJ2-3; CDR3nt: TGTGCCAGTAACGTCTGGGGGGTCCGGACAGATACGCAGTATTTT; CDR3aa: CASNVWGVRTDTQYF
d_gene: TRBD2; abundance: few; v_gene: TRBV6-5; j_gene: TRBJ2-2; CDR3nt: TGTGCCAGCAGTTCCGGACTAGAAGCCTCCGGGGAGCTGTTTTTT; CDR3aa: CASSSGLEASGELFF
d_gene: TRBD1; abundance: few; v_gene: TRBV5-1; j_gene: TRBJ2-3; CDR3nt: TGCGCCAGCAGCTCCGGGACAGGGGGCACAGATACGCAGTATTTT; CDR3aa: CASSSGTGGTDTQYF
d_gene: NA; abundance: NA; v_gene: TRBV7-9; j_gene: TRBJ2-3; CDR3nt: TGTGCCAGCAGCTTATCAGATACGCAGTATTTT; CDR3aa: CASSLSDTQYF
d_gene: NA; abundance: NA; v_gene: TRBV10-3; j_gene: TRBJ2-3; CDR3nt: TGTGCCATCAGGAGGACAGAGATCGGTAGCACAGATACGCAGTATTTT; CDR3aa: CAIRRTEIGSTDTQYF
d_gene: TRBD1; abundance: few; v_gene: TRBV5-1; j_gene: TRBJ2-1; CDR3nt: TGCGCCAGCAGCCCACGGGATGCTGGACAGGGGTCCTACAATGAGCAGTTCTTC; CDR3aa: CASSPRDAGQGSYNEQFF
d_gene: NA; abundance: once; v_gene: TRBV28; j_gene: TRBJ2-7; CDR3nt: TGTGCCAGCAGTTTAGGACAGCCTCCCTACGAGCAGTACTTC; CDR3aa: CASSLGQPPYEQYF
d_gene: TRBD1; abundance: NA; v_gene: TRBV5-1; j_gene: TRBJ1-4; CDR3nt: TGCGCCAGCAGCCCAAGACCGGGACAGGGAGGAACTAATGAAAAACTGTTTTTT; CDR3aa: CASSPRPGQGGTNEKLFF
d_gene: NA; abundance: once; v_gene: TRBV29-1; j_gene: TRBJ1-1; CDR3nt: TGCAGCCACCGACGGGGGAACACTGAAGCTTTCTTT; CDR3aa: CSHRRGNTEAFF
d_gene: TRBD1; abundance: NA; v_gene: TRBV2; j_gene: TRBJ1-2; CDR3nt: TGTGCCAGCAGTGTAACAGGGGAACTCTATGGCTACACCTTC; CDR3aa: CASSVTGELYGYTF
d_gene: NA; abundance: NA; v_gene: TRBV13; j_gene: TRBJ2-1; CDR3nt: TGTGCCTCCAGCGTTCTCCAAGGGGGGCCGGATTACAATGAGCAGTTCTTC; CDR3aa: CASSVLQGGPDYNEQFF
d_gene: TRBD2; abundance: NA; v_gene: TRBV7-3; j_gene: TRBJ2-3; CDR3nt: TGTGCCAGCAGCTCCGGACTAGGGTGGGATACGCAGTATTTT; CDR3aa: CASSSGLGWDTQYF
d_gene: NA; abundance: NA; v_gene: TRBV27; j_gene: TRBJ1-5; CDR3nt: TGTGCCAGCAGGGAGGGCAATCAGCCCCAGCATTTT; CDR3aa: CASREGNQPQHF
d_gene: TRBD1; abundance: few; v_gene: TRBV19; j_gene: TRBJ1-5; CDR3nt: TGTGCCAGCCAATCCGGGACAGGGAGCAATCAGCCCCAGCATTTT; CDR3aa: CASQSGTGSNQPQHF
d_gene: NA; abundance: NA; v_gene: TRBV9; j_gene: TRBJ2-2; CDR3nt: TGTGCCAGCAGCAACAGGGAGGTTACCGGGGAGCTGTTTTTT; CDR3aa: CASSNREVTGELFF
d_gene: TRBD2; abundance: NA; v_gene: TRBV5-1; j_gene: TRBJ2-3; CDR3nt: TGCGCCAGCAGCCTCGAGGGACTAGCGGGAGTAGATACGCAGTATTTT; CDR3aa: CASSLEGLAGVDTQYF
d_gene: NA; abundance: few; v_gene: TRBV2; j_gene: TRBJ2-2; CDR3nt: TGTGCCAGCCGAAGCGTAGGTAACACCGGGGAGCTGTTTTTT; CDR3aa: CASRSVGNTGELFF
d_gene: NA; abundance: few; v_gene: TRBV20-1; j_gene: TRBJ1-1; CDR3nt: TGCAGTGCTAGGTGGGTGGGAGAAGCTTTCTTT; CDR3aa: CSARWVGEAFF